Below, one T cell receptor beta chain is given with its context. The data were obtained in a study of response to subunit inactivated influenza vaccine. TCRdb passed the RT-PCR reads through MiXCR, listing each CDR3 protein once. The table includes 450,000 to 500,000 distinct CDR3 sequences, 9.5% to 12% detected once. Germline lookup yields CDR1 MNHEY and CDR2 SVGAGI. This CDR3 has 15 amino acids. The germline V and J ends were trimmed by 2 bases and 1 base, with 11 bases remaining between them. This specimen was PBMCs from blood, taken 40 to 50 days after vaccination. The source of this sequence is a middle-aged man who received an inactivated influenza vaccine. The J gene is TRBJ1-2, the V gene TRBV6-5; D remains unclear. The CDR3, as DNA: TGTGCCAGCAGTTACGGCACAGTCAGTAACTATGGCTACACCTTC. Protein product: CASSYGTVSNYGYTF.